This TCR beta chain was retrieved from a study of blood T cell repertoires in COVID-19. Looking at the study overall: Sites across the United States, Italy and Spain contributed samples from acute and convalescent COVID-19.

Per the authors' pipeline: How many nucleated cells were present was estimated from reference gene primer amplification. Sequencing was performed with immunoSEQ multiplex PCR; in TCRdb, only in-frame clones are kept and a portion is missing. From that table come the V and J calls and clone size; the DNA was used to work out D and trimming. The sample lists 70,000 to 85,000 clones, roughly 90% occurring once. This receptor was taken from a human donor in a cohort sampled during active COVID-19. Specimen: peripheral blood.

CDR3 loop: CASSRVNEQFF. The CDR3 region has the DNA TGTGCCAGCAGCCGAGTAAATGAGCAGTTCTTC. This chain uses TRBV11-1 with TRBJ2-1, with D unresolved. The CDR3 runs 11 residues. CDR1 is SGHAT, CDR2 FQDESV, per germline (reference sequence). Trimming stripped 5 bases from V and 7 bases from J, with 6 bases between.